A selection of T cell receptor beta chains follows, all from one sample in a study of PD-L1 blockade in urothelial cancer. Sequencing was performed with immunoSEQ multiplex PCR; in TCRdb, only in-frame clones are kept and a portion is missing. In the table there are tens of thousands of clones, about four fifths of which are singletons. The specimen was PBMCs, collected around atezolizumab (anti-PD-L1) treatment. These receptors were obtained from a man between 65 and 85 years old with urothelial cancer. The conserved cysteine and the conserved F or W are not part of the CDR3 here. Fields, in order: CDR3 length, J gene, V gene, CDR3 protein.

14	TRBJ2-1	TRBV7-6	ASSPAVGLADNEQF
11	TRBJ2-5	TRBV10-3	AISSRTDPTQY
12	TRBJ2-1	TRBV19	ASGPGQGVDEQF
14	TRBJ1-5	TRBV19	ASSIYLTGINQPQH
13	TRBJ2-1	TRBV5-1	ASSLVAVAYNEQF
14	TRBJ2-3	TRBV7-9	ASSTRGLTSLDTQY
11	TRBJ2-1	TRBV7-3	ASSYDTYNEQF
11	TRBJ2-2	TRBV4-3	ASSQERSGELF
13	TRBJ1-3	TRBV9	ASSVASGSGNTIY
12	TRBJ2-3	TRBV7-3	ASSSGQGEDTQY
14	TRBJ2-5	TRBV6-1	ASSEAQRGEGETQY
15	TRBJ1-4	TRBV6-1	ASSAGQGSATNEKLF
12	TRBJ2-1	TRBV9	ASSARLAGYEQF
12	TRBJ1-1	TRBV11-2	ASSVTGGISEAF
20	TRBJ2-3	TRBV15	ATSKQIATGHAALLDSHTQY
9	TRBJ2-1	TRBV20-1	SARAGDEQF
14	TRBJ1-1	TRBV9	ASSVGWGLGNTEAF
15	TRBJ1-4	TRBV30	AWNHRDIKAGNEKLF
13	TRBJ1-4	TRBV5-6	ASSPTDSRSEKLF
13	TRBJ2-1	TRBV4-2	ASSQSSGSYNEQF
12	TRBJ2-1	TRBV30	AWSVLRAANEQF
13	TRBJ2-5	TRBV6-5	ASSYSVGGGETQY
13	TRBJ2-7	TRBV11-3	ASRHASGNSYEQY
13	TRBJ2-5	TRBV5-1	ASSRDRGLEETQY
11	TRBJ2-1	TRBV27	ASTSGRGSEQF
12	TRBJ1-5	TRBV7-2	ASSSRQSNQPQH
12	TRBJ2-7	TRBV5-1	ASRPDRVVHEQY
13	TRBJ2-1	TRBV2	ASSPGLPAWNEQF
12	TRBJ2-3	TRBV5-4	ASSGGLAGSTQY
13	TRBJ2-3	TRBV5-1	ASSQDPGGQDTQY
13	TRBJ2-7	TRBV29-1	SVEDLGGSSYEQY